This TCR beta chain was recovered during a study of sequential checkpoint blockade in melanoma (dated by TCRdb to the late 2010s). About the full investigation: Using 1:1 randomization, the trial assigned patients either to first-line nivolumab followed by ipilimumab (arm A) or to ipilimumab followed by nivolumab (arm B). Maintenance nivolumab was given following each of the two trial sequences. Overall study results and their limits: The model for predicting response that combines TCR metrics with mutation burden needs to be validated in larger, independent patient cohorts.

In the case of this clone: Its target antigen remains unknown. There are no base qualities to consult, and no much larger clone falls within one base.

The label giving this sample's treatment or condition can be read as: randomized to nivolumab then ipilimumab (arm A) or the reverse (arm B). None of the patients in the trial had previously been given DNA-damaging chemotherapy. Thawed PBMCs were sorted on a FACS Aria II flow cytometer to isolate live CD3+CD8+ cells negative for CD19 and CD56. The samples were obtained from melanoma patients enrolled in CheckMate 064, an open-label, randomized phase II trial testing sequential checkpoint blockade. Peripheral blood mononuclear cells were collected by leukapheresis, purified using Ficoll-Paque, and frozen in human serum containing approximately 9.1% DMSO. Right after sorting, the blood CD3+CD8+ cells were verified to be >95% pure, and DNA extraction followed. TCRbeta CDR3 regions were immunosequenced from genomic DNA with the immunoSEQ Assay. Before high-throughput sequencing, the genomic DNA was amplified using bias-controlled multiplex PCR. Processing in the source paper ran as follows. To quantify the absolute abundance of each unique TCRbeta CDR3 region, the sequences were collapsed and filtered. Clonality, defined as 1 minus Pielou's evenness, was calculated using only productive rearrangements. A previously published method was used to identify clones with significantly greater frequencies in on-treatment samples than in baseline samples. Not all clones reach the TCRdb copy of this immuneACCESS table, which keeps in-frame sequences only. Checked studies attribute under half of the gap to unresolved V genes and leave the rest unexplained. D and trimming come from the DNA, and the V and J calls and clone size come from that table. Present in this sample are more than 9,500 clones, roughly 81% of which were seen just once. The top ten clonotypes cover 10% to 13% of the sample.

CDR1 and CDR2, per the germline V gene, are MNHEY and SVGAGI. V drops 8 bases and J drops 4 bases, leaving 11 bases in between. The CDR3 holds 13 amino acids from the cysteine to the phenylalanine. Kept here is only the CDR3 DNA, which spans 39 bases and is read in frame from base 1. The TCR was taken from a human donor with melanoma. The chain joins TRBV6-5 to TRBJ1-4; the D region possibly corresponds to TRBD1 (5 bases align). Specimen: CD8+ T cells sorted from blood (inferred from file names), collected from a patient given nivolumab and ipilimumab in sequence. The CDR3 protein sequence reads: CASRRALNEKLFF. The sequenced DNA is TGTGCCAGCCGCAGGGCCCTTAATGAAAAACTGTTTTTT.